The 12 T cell receptor beta chains listed next were all sequenced from one sample in a study of blood T cell repertoires in COVID-19. The repertoire was sequenced with immunoSEQ multiplex PCR; TCRdb's copy has only in-frame clones and lacks some. There are 69,000 or so clones in the sample; roughly 80% occur only once, and more than 4.5% lies in the top ten. Sequencing input: peripheral blood. The receptors were sampled from a woman of 80 years or more with active or convalescent COVID-19.

This clone came up a few times. The chain combines TRBV7-9 with TRBJ1-5; D is perhaps TRBD1 (5 bases). V lost 1 base and J lost 1, with 11 bases in between. The length of the CDR3 is 16 residues. The germline gives CDR1 SEHNR, CDR2 FQNEAQ (reference sequence). The CDR3 DNA reads TGTGCCAGCAGCTTAGGATACCGGGGGAGCAATCAGCCCCAGCATTTT. It specifies CASSLGYRGSNQPQHF.

V gene TRBV3-1 (or the pseudogene TRBV3-2) combines with J gene TRBJ2-7; 7 positions match TRBD1. This CDR3 comprises 16 residues. Germline V CDR1 and CDR2: LGHDT, YNNKEL (reference sequence). The ends lost 1 base at V and 2 bases at J; junction bases unmatched: 8. DNA of the CDR3: TGTGCCAGCAGCCAAGGCCGAGGGGGCTTCGCCTACGAGCAGTACTTC. Its translation is CASSQGRGGFAYEQYF.

The table lists this clone with a few counts. The chain is built from TRBV12-3 or TRBV12-4 and TRBJ1-1; D uncertain. The V end was cut by 6 bases, the J end by 3 bases, with 5 bases between. The CDR3 length is 11 residues. The CDR3 DNA is TGTGCCAGCAGCCGTTACACTGAAGCTTTCTTT. Its protein product is CASSRYTEAFF.

Here the CDR3 DNA reads TGTGCCAGTAGTAGGACTAGCGGGAGGGGAAATGAGCAGTTCTTC. Translating gives CASSRTSGRGNEQFF. This chain connects TRBV19 to TRBJ2-1; 15 nucleotides align to TRBD2. Germline V lookup: CDR1 LNHDA, CDR2 SQIVND (reference sequence). V shed 4 bases, J shed 7 bases, and the junction held 2 bases outside the gene matches. The CDR3 spans 15 residues.

V usage is TRBV7-9 and J usage is TRBJ1-6, with TRBD1 as a possible D gene (6 bases). This CDR3 is built from 15 residues. The germline V gene encodes CDR1 SEHNR and CDR2 FQNEAQ (reference sequence). V was trimmed by 5 bases and J by 5 bases, leaving 13 bases between them. The chain's CDR3 is CASSNAGTHNSPLHF. CDR3 in DNA: TGTGCCAGCAGCAACGCCGGGACACATAATTCACCCCTCCACTTT.

This clone was detected once. The gene calls are TRBV21-1 and TRBJ2-3; the table's D call TRBD2 went unverified against the DNA. TRBV21-1 is a listed pseudogene. The CDR3 is 17 residues long. The CDR3 DNA follows: TGTGCCAGCAGCAAATTAACCCGGGGACTTAGCACAGATACGCAGTATTTT. Its translation is CASSKLTRGLSTDTQYF.

This chain uses TRBV18 with TRBJ2-7; maybe TRBD1 (6 bases). V dropped 3 bases and J dropped 12 bases, with 18 bases sitting between them. This CDR3 is built from 13 residues. CDR1 and CDR2 from the germline V gene are KGHSH and LQKENI. The CDR3 DNA sequence: TGTGCCAGCTCACCCGGGGCAGGGGAGCGTTGGTACTTC. Translating gives CASSPGAGERWYF.

The V gene is TRBV18, the J gene TRBJ1-6; no clear D. Trimming removed 2 bases at V and 6 bases at J, with 8 bases between. Germline V gene data show CDR1 as KGHSH and CDR2 as LQKENI. The CDR3 is made up of 14 amino acids. The CDR3 sequence: CASSPGEGNSPLHF. The CDR3 DNA follows: TGTGCCAGCTCACCAGGGGAGGGTAATTCACCCCTCCACTTT.

J is TRBJ1-2 and V is TRBV4-3, with 7 bases lining up with TRBD1. CDR1 is LGHNA and CDR2 is YSLEER in the germline V gene. The length of the CDR3 is 16 residues. With V trimmed by 4 bases and J by 4 bases, 12 bases remained unmatched. CDR3 loop: CASSPGSGTAPYGYTF. The CDR3 DNA reads TGCGCCAGCAGCCCAGGGTCCGGGACAGCTCCCTATGGCTACACCTTC.

The chain recombines TRBV30 with TRBJ1-1; D possibly corresponds to TRBD1 (5 bases). The germline V gene has CDR1 GTSNPN and CDR2 SVGIG (reference sequence). The ends were cut back, 5 bases at V and 8 bases at J, with 12 bases in the middle. The CDR3 is 11 residues long. CDR3: CAWAPQGEAFF. CDR3 in DNA: TGTGCCTGGGCACCCCAGGGCGAAGCTTTCTTT.

The rearrangement joins TRBV11-3 to TRBJ2-3; 9 positions agree with TRBD2. This CDR3 comprises 16 residues. Germline CDR1 and CDR2: SGHNT and YENEEA. V lost 3 bases to trimming and J lost 2 bases; unmatched junction nucleotides: 6. In nucleotides, the CDR3 is TGTGCCAGCAGCTTTCTAAGACTAGCGGACACAGATACGCAGTATTTT. This translates into CASSFLRLADTDTQYF.

The gene calls are TRBV11-2 and TRBJ1-5, with 7 nucleotides matching TRBD1. J was trimmed by 7 bases and V by 5 bases; bases with no gene match: 20. The germline V gene encodes CDR1 SGHAT and CDR2 FQNNGV. The CDR3 runs 18 residues. The CDR3 bases are TGTGCCAGCAGCCTCGATATTTTAAACAGGGGATCGGGGCAGCCCCAGCATTTT. Amino acids: CASSLDILNRGSGQPQHF.